This T cell receptor (beta chain) was documented in a study of technical replicates of blood from a handful of donors. Germline V gives CDR1 SGHRS, CDR2 YFSETQ. Trimming removed 3 bases at V and 0 bases at J, with 7 bases between. The length of the CDR3 is 15 residues. Repertoires were generated with immunoSEQ multiplex PCR, while TCRdb's copy carries only in-frame clones and drops some. The sample has about 14,000 clones; about 85% are singletons. This clone was counted a single time. The receptor was isolated from a human donor in good health. The chain has TRBV5-1 and TRBJ2-6, with a tentative D call TRBD2 (5 bases). Sequencing was performed on PBMCs. CDR3 sequence reads: CASSSDSSGANVLTF. CDR3 coding DNA: TGCGCCAGCAGCTCGGACTCCTCTGGGGCCAACGTCCTGACTTTC.